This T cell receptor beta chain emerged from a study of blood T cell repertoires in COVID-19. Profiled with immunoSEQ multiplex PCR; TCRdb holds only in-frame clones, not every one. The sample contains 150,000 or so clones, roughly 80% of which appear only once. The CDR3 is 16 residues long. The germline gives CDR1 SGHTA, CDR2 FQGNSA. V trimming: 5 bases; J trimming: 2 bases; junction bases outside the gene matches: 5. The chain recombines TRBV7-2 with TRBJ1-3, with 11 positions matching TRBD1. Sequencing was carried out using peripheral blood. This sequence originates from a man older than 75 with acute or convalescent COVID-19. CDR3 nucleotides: TGTGCCAGCAGCCAAGGACAGGGGGCAACTGGAAACACCATATATTTT. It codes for CASSQGQGATGNTIYF.